The subject of this entry is one T cell receptor beta chain. The antigen is not known. A sample-barcoded 5' primer and a J-beta primer mix were used in a second PCR of roughly 6 to 11 cycles. TCRdb reanalysed the 5' RACE reads using MiXCR and keeps one entry per CDR3 protein. The repertoire has around 1,000,000 distinct CDR3 sequences, around 27% of them found once; the top ten carry less than 0.85%. CDR1 and CDR2 (germline): MNHNS, SASEGT. J was trimmed by 6 bases and V by 6 bases; bases with no gene match: 10. The CDR3 loop spans 15 amino acids. This record comes from a study of blood T cells in healthy people across ages. Overall study results and limits: Getting older went along with TCR beta diversity per million T cells dropping roughly linearly.

This same sample was also part of a study on T cells of mothers and their children. That paper adds: The entire RNA extract went into cDNA synthesis at approximately 1.6 ug per 15 ul.

The V call is TRBV6-1, the J call TRBJ2-1; TRBD2 matches at 8 bases. What was sequenced was blood. This TCR was recovered from a girl aged 2-15 years in good health. The CDR3 nucleotides are TGTGCCAGCAGCCTACTAGCGGTTCCCCTCAATGAGCAGTTCTTC. It encodes CASSLLAVPLNEQFF.